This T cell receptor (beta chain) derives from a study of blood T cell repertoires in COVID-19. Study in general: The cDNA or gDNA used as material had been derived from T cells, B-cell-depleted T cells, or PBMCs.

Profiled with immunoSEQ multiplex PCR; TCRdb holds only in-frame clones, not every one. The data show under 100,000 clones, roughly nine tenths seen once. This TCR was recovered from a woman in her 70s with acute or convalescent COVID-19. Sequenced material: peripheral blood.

CDR3 loop: CASREQGNPNGEQYF. The CDR3 nucleotides read TGTGCCAGCAGAGAACAGGGGAATCCCAATGGCGAGCAGTACTTC. The V and J genes are TRBV7-9 and TRBJ2-7; 7 bases are shared with TRBD1. The CDR3 runs to 15 residues. Per the germline V gene, CDR1 is SEHNR and CDR2 is FQNEAQ (reference sequence). The trim removed 6 bases at V and 6 bases at J, leaving 14 bases unmatched.